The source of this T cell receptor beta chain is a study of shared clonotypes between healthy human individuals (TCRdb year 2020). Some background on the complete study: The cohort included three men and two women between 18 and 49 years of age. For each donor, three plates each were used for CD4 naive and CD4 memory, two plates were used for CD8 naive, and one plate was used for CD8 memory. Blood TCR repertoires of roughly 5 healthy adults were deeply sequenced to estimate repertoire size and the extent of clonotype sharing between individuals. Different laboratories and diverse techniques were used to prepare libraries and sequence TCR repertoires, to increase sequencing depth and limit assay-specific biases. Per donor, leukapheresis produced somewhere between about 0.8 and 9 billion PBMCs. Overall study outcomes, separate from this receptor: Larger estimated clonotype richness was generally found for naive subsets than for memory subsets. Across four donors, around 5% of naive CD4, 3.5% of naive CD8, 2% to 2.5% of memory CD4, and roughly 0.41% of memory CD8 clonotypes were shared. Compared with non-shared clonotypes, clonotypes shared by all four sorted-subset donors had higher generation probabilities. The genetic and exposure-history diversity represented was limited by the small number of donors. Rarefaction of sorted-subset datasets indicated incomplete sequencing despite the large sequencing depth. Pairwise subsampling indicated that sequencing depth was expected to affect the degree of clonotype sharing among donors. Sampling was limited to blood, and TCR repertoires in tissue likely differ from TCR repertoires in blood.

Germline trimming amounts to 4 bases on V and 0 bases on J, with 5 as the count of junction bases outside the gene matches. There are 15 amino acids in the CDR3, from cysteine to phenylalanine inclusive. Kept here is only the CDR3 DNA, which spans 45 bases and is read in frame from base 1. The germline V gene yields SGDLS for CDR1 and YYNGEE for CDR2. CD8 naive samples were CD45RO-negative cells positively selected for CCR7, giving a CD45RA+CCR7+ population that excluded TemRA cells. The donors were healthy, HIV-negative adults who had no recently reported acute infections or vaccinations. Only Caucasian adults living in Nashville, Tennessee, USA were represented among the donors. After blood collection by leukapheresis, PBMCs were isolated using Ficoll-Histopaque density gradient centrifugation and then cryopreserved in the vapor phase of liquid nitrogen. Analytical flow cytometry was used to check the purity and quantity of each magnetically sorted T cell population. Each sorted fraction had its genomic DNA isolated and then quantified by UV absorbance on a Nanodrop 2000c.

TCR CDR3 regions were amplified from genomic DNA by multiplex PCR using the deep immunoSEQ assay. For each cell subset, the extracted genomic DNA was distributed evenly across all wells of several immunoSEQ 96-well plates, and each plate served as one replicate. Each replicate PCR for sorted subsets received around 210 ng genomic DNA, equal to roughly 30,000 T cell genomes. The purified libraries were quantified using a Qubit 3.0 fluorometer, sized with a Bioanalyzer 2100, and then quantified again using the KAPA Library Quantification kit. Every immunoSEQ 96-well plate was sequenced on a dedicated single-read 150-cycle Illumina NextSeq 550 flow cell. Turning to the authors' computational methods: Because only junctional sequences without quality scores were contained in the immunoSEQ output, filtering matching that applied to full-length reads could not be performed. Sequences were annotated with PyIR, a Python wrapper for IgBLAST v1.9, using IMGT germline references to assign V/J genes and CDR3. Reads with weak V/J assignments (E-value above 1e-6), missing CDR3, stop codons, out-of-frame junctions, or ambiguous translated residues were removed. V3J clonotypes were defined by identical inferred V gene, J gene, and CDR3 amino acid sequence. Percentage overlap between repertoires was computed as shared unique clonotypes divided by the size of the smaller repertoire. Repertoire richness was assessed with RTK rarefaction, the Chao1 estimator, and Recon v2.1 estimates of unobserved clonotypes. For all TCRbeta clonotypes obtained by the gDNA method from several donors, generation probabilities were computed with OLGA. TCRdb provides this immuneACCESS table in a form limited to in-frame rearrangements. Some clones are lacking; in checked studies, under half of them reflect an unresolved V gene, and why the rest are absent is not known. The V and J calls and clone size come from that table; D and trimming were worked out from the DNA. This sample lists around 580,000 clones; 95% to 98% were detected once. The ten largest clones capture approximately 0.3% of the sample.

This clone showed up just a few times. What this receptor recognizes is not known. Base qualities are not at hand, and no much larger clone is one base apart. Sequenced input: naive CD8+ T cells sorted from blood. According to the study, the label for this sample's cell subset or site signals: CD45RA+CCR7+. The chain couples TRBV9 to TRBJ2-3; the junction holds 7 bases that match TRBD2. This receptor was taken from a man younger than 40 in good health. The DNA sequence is TGTGCCAGCAGCTCTGCGGGAGATAGCACAGATACGCAGTATTTT. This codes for CASSSAGDSTDTQYF. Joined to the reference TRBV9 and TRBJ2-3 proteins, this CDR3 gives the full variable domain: DSGVTQTPKHLITATGQRVTLRCSPRSGDLSVYWYQQSLDQGLQFLIQYYNGEERAKGNILERFSAQQFPDLHSELNLSSLELGDSALYFCASSSAGDSTDTQYFGPGTRLTVL.